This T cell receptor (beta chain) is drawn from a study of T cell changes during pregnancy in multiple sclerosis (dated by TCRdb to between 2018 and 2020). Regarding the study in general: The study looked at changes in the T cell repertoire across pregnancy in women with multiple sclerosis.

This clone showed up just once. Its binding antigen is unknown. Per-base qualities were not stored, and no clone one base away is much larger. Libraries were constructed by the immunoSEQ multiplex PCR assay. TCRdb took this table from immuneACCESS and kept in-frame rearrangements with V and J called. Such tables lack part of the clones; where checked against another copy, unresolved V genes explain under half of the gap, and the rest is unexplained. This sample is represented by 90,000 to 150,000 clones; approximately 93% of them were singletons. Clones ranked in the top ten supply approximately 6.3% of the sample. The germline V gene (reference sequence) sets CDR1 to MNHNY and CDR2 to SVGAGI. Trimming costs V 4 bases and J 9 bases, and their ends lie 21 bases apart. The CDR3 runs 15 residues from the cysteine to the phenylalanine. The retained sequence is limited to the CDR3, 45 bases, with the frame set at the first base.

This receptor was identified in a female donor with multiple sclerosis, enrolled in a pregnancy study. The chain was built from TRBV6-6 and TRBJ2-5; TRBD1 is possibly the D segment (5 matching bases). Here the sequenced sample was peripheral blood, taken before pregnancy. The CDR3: CASSSGRNGPGSQYF. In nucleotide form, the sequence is TGTGCCAGCAGTTCCGGGCGTAACGGGCCAGGGTCCCAGTACTTC.